This T cell receptor (beta chain) was found in a study of technical replicates of blood from a handful of donors. J gave up 1 base and V 6 bases, and 19 bases lay outside the gene matches. CDR1 is MNHEY and CDR2 is SMNVEV in the germline V gene (reference sequence). The CDR3 length is 20 residues. Repertoires were generated with immunoSEQ multiplex PCR, while TCRdb's copy carries only in-frame clones and drops some. This sample yields about 79,000 clones, of which around 94% are seen a single time; roughly 0.26% belongs to the top ten. Sequenced input: T cells isolated from PBMCs. The rearrangement joins TRBV27 to TRBJ2-1, with 9 nucleotides matching TRBD1. The receptor comes from a human donor in good health. CDR3 amino acids: CASSRGTTGGGLGSYNEQFF. The CDR3 DNA reads TGTGCCAGCAGCCGTGGGACGACAGGGGGTGGACTCGGATCCTACAATGAGCAGTTCTTC.